The 27 T cell receptor beta chains listed next were all sequenced from one sample in a study of control samples from healthy donors and cancer patients. The assay was immunoSEQ multiplex PCR, and TCRdb's table has in-frame clones only and misses some. The sample contains over 150,000 clones, about 90% of which appear only once. The specimen was blood. These TCRs come from a woman aged 50 to 60 in good health.

This clone occurred once. V and J are TRBV9 and TRBJ2-5, with D perhaps TRBD1 (5 bases). The ends were cut back, 0 bases at V and 1 base at J, with 7 bases in the middle. This CDR3 is 14 amino acids long. Germline lookup yields CDR1 SGDLS and CDR2 YYNGEE. The CDR3 loop reads CASSVVDSQETQYF. CDR3 DNA: TGTGCCAGCAGCGTAGTTGACAGCCAAGAGACCCAGTACTTC.

The V call is TRBV6-2 or TRBV6-3, the J call TRBJ1-5; the D is unclear. Per the germline V gene, CDR1 is MNHEY and CDR2 is SVGEGT. The CDR3 length is 12 residues. V lost 8 bases and J lost 4, with 9 bases in between. The CDR3 nucleotides read TGTGCCAGCGGATACTCTAATCAGCCCCAGCATTTT. It translates to CASGYSNQPQHF.

This chain links TRBV5-8 with TRBJ2-5, with 8 nucleotides matching TRBD1. The CDR3 is made up of 15 amino acids. J gave up 2 bases and V 2 bases, and 5 bases lay outside the gene matches. Per germline, CDR1 SGHTS and CDR2 YDEGEE. CDR3 in DNA: TGTGCCAGCAGCTTTCAGGACAGGGTACAAGAGACCCAGTACTTC. This encodes CASSFQDRVQETQYF.

The chain carries TRBV5-1 and TRBJ1-3, with TRBD1 identical over 11 bases. This CDR3 comprises 17 residues. V lost 0 bases and J lost 2; bases outside the gene matches: 4. CDR1 is SGHRS, CDR2 YFSETQ, per germline. CDR3 in DNA: TGCGCCAGCAGCTTGGACGGACAGGGGGCGGCTGGAAACACCATATATTTT. This encodes CASSLDGQGAAGNTIYF.

The chain uses TRBV5-4 and TRBJ2-3; 13 positions agree with TRBD2. Germline trimming cut 2 bases from V and 1 base from J; bases unmatched to any gene: 7. The CDR3 has 18 residues. CDR1 and CDR2 from the germline V gene are SGHNT and YYREEE (reference sequence). CDR3 loop: CASSLQGLAGEGTDTQYF. DNA for the CDR3: TGTGCCAGCAGCTTACAAGGACTAGCGGGAGAGGGCACAGATACGCAGTATTTT. Drawing the rest from reference TRBV5-4 and TRBJ2-3, the complete variable domain is ETGVTQSPTHLIKTRGQQVTLRCSSQSGHNTVSWYQQALGQGPQFIFQYYREEENGRGNFPPRFSGLQFPNYSSELNVNALELDDSALYLCASSLQGLAGEGTDTQYFGPGTRLTVL.

The genes are TRBV7-6 and TRBJ2-1, with 13 bases that match TRBD2. The CDR3 contains 16 residues. J was trimmed by 7 bases and V by 7 bases; bases with no gene match: 10. Germline CDR1 SGHVS, CDR2 FNYEAQ. CDR3 coding DNA: TGTGCCAGCACCCGTGGACTAGCGGGAGTTCGGAATGAGCAGTTCTTC. Translating it yields CASTRGLAGVRNEQFF.

V gene TRBV24-1 combines with J gene TRBJ1-5; no clear D gene. Looked up from germline, CDR1 is KGHDR and CDR2 is SFDVKD. The ends were cut back, 6 bases at V and 4 bases at J, with 9 bases in the middle. CDR3 length: 13 residues. In nucleotides, the CDR3 is TGTGCCACCAGTCGCCTGGGGAATCAGCCCCAGCATTTT. It specifies CATSRLGNQPQHF.

V usage is TRBV5-4 and J usage is TRBJ1-2; tentatively, D is TRBD1 (6 bases). Per the germline V gene, CDR1 is SGHNT and CDR2 is YYREEE (reference sequence). V shed 4 bases and J shed 5 bases, with 18 bases lying between them. The CDR3 runs to 15 residues. For the CDR3, the DNA is TGTGCCAGCAGCACAGGACAGAATAGAATTTATGGCTACACCTTC. It encodes CASSTGQNRIYGYTF.

This sequence joins TRBV30 and TRBJ1-2, with D possibly being TRBD1 (6 bases). CDR3 length: 12 amino acids. Germline V lookup: CDR1 GTSNPN, CDR2 SVGIG (reference sequence). Trimming took off 3 bases at V and 8 bases at J, with 13 bases between the two ends. The CDR3 here is CAWRRGGEGYTF. The DNA of the CDR3 is TGTGCCTGGAGGAGAGGGGGGGAAGGCTACACCTTC.

The chain has TRBV10-2 and TRBJ2-3; 12 bases match TRBD2. The J segment lost 2 bases and the V segment lost 6 bases, leaving 9 bases of the junction unmatched. The length of the CDR3 is 17 residues. Germline CDR1 WSHSY, CDR2 SAAADI. CDR3 sequence: CASRGTSGGPDTDTQYF. The CDR3 DNA is TGCGCCAGCAGAGGTACTAGCGGGGGGCCTGACACAGATACGCAGTATTTT.

The sample holds one count of this clone. The gene calls are TRBV11-3 and TRBJ2-7; D ambiguous. The length of the CDR3 is 14 residues. The germline V gene has CDR1 SGHNT and CDR2 YENEEA. Trimming removed 3 bases from V and 3 bases from J, with 12 bases in between. CDR3 sequence reads: CASSFGQSGYEQYF. The CDR3, as DNA: TGTGCCAGCAGCTTTGGGCAGAGTGGCTACGAGCAGTACTTC.

The chain couples TRBV28 to TRBJ2-5; D may match TRBD1 or TRBD2 (5 bases each). Germline V lookup: CDR1 MDHEN, CDR2 SYDVKM. This CDR3 region has 15 residues. Between the trimmed V and J ends, which lost 4 bases and 7 bases, there was a span of 19 bases. This chain's CDR3 is CASSSQRDPLGTQYF. CDR3 nucleotide sequence: TGTGCCAGCAGTTCGCAACGGGACCCCTTAGGGACCCAGTACTTC.

The chain couples TRBV27 to TRBJ2-3; D possibly corresponds to TRBD2 (5 bases). This CDR3 contains 14 residues. Germline CDR1 is MNHEY and CDR2 is SMNVEV (reference sequence). The germline V and J ends were trimmed by 7 bases and 1 base, with 12 bases remaining between them. The CDR3 protein is CASNFGAGTDTQYF. The CDR3 DNA sequence: TGTGCCAGCAATTTCGGAGCGGGCACAGATACGCAGTATTTT.

This rearrangement joins TRBV19 to TRBJ2-2; the D gene is possibly TRBD2 (6 bases). Deletions cut 3 bases from V and 7 bases from J, with 21 bases between. Looked up from germline, CDR1 is LNHDA and CDR2 is SQIVND (reference sequence). The CDR3 length is 17 residues. The CDR3 loop reads CASSMGPRTGVVGELFF. CDR3 sequence (DNA): TGTGCCAGTAGTATGGGGCCTAGGACGGGAGTGGTCGGGGAGCTGTTTTTT.

With respect to this clone: Other DNA sequences from this sample encode an identical CDR3 as well. The chain is built from TRBV19 and TRBJ1-1; tentative D call: TRBD1 (5 bases). The CDR3 runs 13 residues. Trimming removed 4 bases at V and 0 bases at J, with 6 bases between. Germline V gene lookup returns CDR1 LNHDA and CDR2 SQIVND (reference sequence). The CDR3 is CASSTTVNTEAFF. The CDR3 nucleotides read TGTGCCAGTAGTACGACAGTGAACACTGAAGCTTTCTTT. The whole variable domain, filled in from reference TRBV19 and TRBJ1-1, reads DGGITQSPKYLFRKEGQNVTLSCEQNLNHDAMYWYRQDPGQGLRLIYYSQIVNDFQKGDIAEGYSVSREKKESFPLTVTSAQKNPTAFYLCASSTTVNTEAFFGQGTRLTVV.

The chain uses TRBV7-3 and TRBJ2-1, with D possibly being TRBD1 (6 bases). This CDR3 contains 12 residues. Germline CDR1 reads SGHTA; CDR2 reads FQGTGA. Deletions cut 5 bases from V and 12 bases from J, with 14 bases between. CDR3 sequence (DNA): TGTGCCAGCAGCGCAGGGGTCTACCCGCAGTTCTTC. Translation gives CASSAGVYPQFF.

The chain couples TRBV4-3 to TRBJ1-1; the D is unclear. This CDR3 has 14 residues. Germline V gene data show CDR1 as LGHNA and CDR2 as YSLEER. Trimming removed 0 bases at V and 4 bases at J, with 9 bases between. CDR3 residues: CASSQDGYSTEAFF. The DNA of the CDR3 is TGCGCCAGCAGCCAAGACGGGTACTCCACTGAAGCTTTCTTT.

The chain links TRBV28 to TRBJ2-3; D may be TRBD2 (5 bases). V was shortened by 5 bases and J by 4 bases, with 13 bases between the two germline ends. The V gene's germline CDR1 is MDHEN and CDR2 SYDVKM. The CDR3 loop spans 14 amino acids. The CDR3 protein is CASSRPAVPDTQYF. The CDR3 coding sequence is TGTGCCAGCAGTAGACCAGCGGTACCAGATACGCAGTATTTT.

V and J are TRBV19 and TRBJ1-2, with 7 bases lining up with TRBD1. The CDR3 loop spans 16 amino acids. From germline, CDR1 is LNHDA and CDR2 SQIVND (reference sequence). V dropped 7 bases and J dropped 3; count of bases not matched to a gene: 14. Written as DNA, the CDR3 is TGTGCCAGTACCGAACAGGCCCCAGGGGGATACTATGGCTACACCTTC. Protein: CASTEQAPGGYYGYTF.

The CDR3 coding sequence is TGTGCCAGCAGTTCGCACAGGGCGTCTGAAGCTTTCTTT. This encodes CASSSHRASEAFF. The rearrangement links TRBV6-6 to TRBJ1-1, with a tentative D call TRBD1 (6 bases). The CDR3 is 13 amino acids. From germline, CDR1 is MNHNY and CDR2 SVGAGI (reference sequence). V was trimmed by 4 bases and J by 6 bases, leaving 12 bases between them.

The V and J genes are TRBV18 and TRBJ2-1; 13 bases align to TRBD2. The trim removed 4 bases at V and 3 bases at J, leaving 9 bases unmatched. The CDR3 extends over 18 amino acids. CDR1 and CDR2 (germline): KGHSH, LQKENI. CDR3 coding DNA: TGTGCCAGCTCACTACAACTAGCGGGGGGGCCGATCTACAATGAGCAGTTCTTC. Translation: CASSLQLAGGPIYNEQFF. Combining the CDR3 with reference TRBV18 and TRBJ2-1 gives the whole variable domain NAGVMQNPRHLVRRRGQEARLRCSPMKGHSHVYWYRQLPEEGLKFMVYLQKENIIDESGMPKERFSAEFPKEGPSILRIQQVVRGDSAAYFCASSLQLAGGPIYNEQFFGPGTRLTVL.

The V and J genes are TRBV5-1 and TRBJ1-2; TRBD1 might be the D (5 bases). CDR3 size: 15 residues. Trimming stripped 3 bases from V and 4 bases from J, with 16 bases between. CDR1 is SGHRS and CDR2 is YFSETQ in the germline V gene. The CDR3 nucleotides read TGCGCCAGCAGCTCCCTGCGGGGCCCCTCCTATGGCTACACCTTC. Translation gives CASSSLRGPSYGYTF.

The chain has TRBV6-5 and TRBJ1-2; D possibly corresponds to TRBD1 (5 bases). V lost 4 bases, J lost 8 bases, and 11 bases lay in between. The CDR3 is made up of 12 amino acids. The germline V gene encodes CDR1 MNHEY and CDR2 SVGAGI. The CDR3, as DNA: TGTGCCAGCAGTTCGGGGGTTCGAGGCTACACCTTC. This encodes CASSSGVRGYTF.

This clone was seen a handful of times. The rearrangement joins TRBV28 to TRBJ1-1; 9 bases are a match to TRBD1. Per the germline V gene, CDR1 is MDHEN and CDR2 is SYDVKM. V trimming: 6 bases; J trimming: 3 bases; junction bases outside the gene matches: 11. The CDR3 is made up of 16 amino acids. The CDR3 sequence: CASRPGTGFGDTEAFF. DNA of the CDR3: TGTGCCAGCAGACCCGGGACAGGGTTTGGGGACACTGAAGCTTTCTTT.

The rearrangement joins TRBV9 to TRBJ1-5; no definite D call. The CDR3 contains 13 residues. Germline CDR1 reads SGDLS; CDR2 reads YYNGEE. Trimming left V 3 bases short and J 6 bases short, with 10 bases between. CDR3 coding DNA: TGTGCCAGCAGCGGATCAGGAGGTCAGCCCCAGCATTTT. Protein sequence: CASSGSGGQPQHF.

The chain couples TRBV5-4 to TRBJ2-2, with D possibly matching TRBD2 (6 bases). Trimming cost V 2 bases and J 0 bases, with 11 bases left between them. CDR3 size: 16 residues. Germline CDR1 is SGHNT and CDR2 is YYREEE (reference sequence). CDR3 sequence (DNA): TGTGCCAGCAGCTTTGATCCGGGGGCGAACACCGGGGAGCTGTTTTTT. Protein product: CASSFDPGANTGELFF.

The chain recombines TRBV10-3 with TRBJ1-3; D is unclear. The CDR3 is 15 residues long. The V end was cut by 3 bases, the J end by 1 base, with 10 bases between. Germline V lookup: CDR1 ENHRY, CDR2 SYGVKD. Written as DNA, the CDR3 is TGTGCCATCAGTGACCAAGGGCGGTCTGGAAACACCATATATTTT. This encodes CAISDQGRSGNTIYF.